Presented here are 15 T cell receptor beta chains from one specimen sequenced in a study of prognosis after radiotherapy for stage I lung cancer. Multiplex PCR in two rounds served to amplify TCR beta CDR3 from genomic DNA. The first round of PCR was done with primers that matched each TRBV and TRBJ gene. TCRdb re-derived calls from the multiplex PCR reads in MiXCR, one entry per CDR3 protein. The sample carries fewer than 15,000 distinct CDR3 sequences, approximately 45% recorded once. The sequenced sample was PBMCs, obtained before or after stereotactic body radiation therapy (not recorded which). The receptor set was obtained from a donor of 50 years or more with non-small cell lung cancer.

This clonotype was observed many times. V usage is TRBV6-9 and J usage is TRBJ2-3; tentative D call: TRBD2 (5 bases). The germline gives CDR1 MNHGY, CDR2 SVAAGI. The length of the CDR3 is 17 residues. V was shortened by 3 bases and J by 1 base, with 17 bases between the two germline ends. CDR3 nucleotide sequence: TGTGCCAGCAGTTACCGGGGTTCCCACTATGGCACAGATACGCAGTATTTT. It encodes CASSYRGSHYGTDTQYF.

This clonotype has a count of ten or more. The chain couples TRBV5-5 to TRBJ2-7, with TRBD1 identical over 10 bases. J lost 4 bases, V lost 4 bases, and 5 bases had no gene match. Germline values: CDR1 SGHKS, CDR2 YYEKEE (reference sequence). This CDR3 is 14 amino acids long. The CDR3 nucleotides read TGTGCCAGCAGCATTTGGACAGGGGGTTACGAGCAGTACTTC. It encodes CASSIWTGGYEQYF.

Many counts were recorded for this clonotype. The chain joins TRBV7-3 to TRBJ2-3; D gene unclear. The V end lost 0 bases, the J end lost 4 bases, and 11 bases lay between the germline ends. The CDR3 is 15 residues long. Germline CDR1 and CDR2: SGHTA and FQGTGA. The CDR3 sequence is CASSLTGVGPDTQYF. The CDR3 DNA follows: TGTGCCAGCAGCTTAACTGGGGTAGGCCCAGATACGCAGTATTTT.

Concerning this clonotype: With a far larger clone one base away, a read error is the likely cause. The chain employs TRBV6-5 and TRBJ2-1, with a weak D call TRBD2 (6 bases). Trimming removed 7 bases from V and 6 bases from J, with 16 bases in between. This CDR3 is 14 amino acids long. CDR1 and CDR2 (germline): MNHEY, SVGAGI. CDR3 in DNA: TGTGCCAGCATGACCAGGAGGGCCTCCAATGAGCAGTTCTTC. Translated: CASMTRRASNEQFF.

This clonotype is medium-sized by share. This chain connects TRBV4-3 to TRBJ2-5; D unclear. The CDR3 spans 15 residues. Between the trimmed V and J ends, which lost 0 bases and 2 bases, there was a span of 10 bases. Germline V gene data show CDR1 as LGHNA and CDR2 as YSLEER. CDR3 residues: CASSQDRAAQETQYF. The CDR3 region has the DNA TGCGCCAGCAGCCAAGATCGGGCAGCTCAAGAGACCCAGTACTTC.

This clonotype was detected ten times or more. The chain joins TRBV7-2 to TRBJ2-2, with 13 bases that match TRBD2. The CDR3 covers 15 residues. CDR1 SGHTA and CDR2 FQGNSA come from the germline V gene. V trimming: 7 bases; J trimming: 6 bases; junction bases outside the gene matches: 5. The CDR3 loop is CASTRLAGGAGELFF. CDR3 nucleotides: TGTGCCAGCACCCGACTAGCGGGGGGAGCCGGGGAGCTGTTTTTT. Complete variable domain (other parts from reference TRBV7-2 and TRBJ2-2): GAGVSQSPSNKVTEKGKDVELRCDPISGHTALYWYRQSLGQGLEFLIYFQGNSAPDKSGLPSDRFSAERTGGSVSTLTIQRTQQEDSAVYLCASTRLAGGAGELFFGEGSRLTVL.

Worth noting for this clonotype: A junction end diverges from the germline sequence, so it may reflect a read error. V and J are TRBV6-1 and TRBJ2-7, with 7 bases fitting TRBD2. CDR3 length equals 15 residues. Per the germline V gene, CDR1 is MNHNS and CDR2 is SASEGT. CDR3: CASSLTSTTTLKHYF. Written as DNA, the CDR3 is TGTGCCAGCAGCTTGACTAGCACGACGACCCTGAAGCATTACTTC.

The chain uses TRBV6-4 and TRBJ2-1, with D perhaps TRBD2 (6 bases). Per germline, CDR1 MRHNA and CDR2 SNTAGT. V lost 7 bases to trimming and J lost 5 bases, with 18 bases between them. There are 15 residues in the CDR3. The CDR3 loop is CASKMAASAHNEQFF. CDR3 DNA: TGTGCCAGCAAAATGGCGGCTAGCGCCCACAATGAGCAGTTCTTC.

The V gene is TRBV11-2, the J gene TRBJ2-7; D gene uncertain. The V and J ends lost 5 bases and 3 bases respectively, with 11 bases between them. The CDR3 totals 13 residues. Germline values: CDR1 SGHAT, CDR2 FQNNGV. The chain's CDR3 is CASSLPGSYEQYF. The CDR3 DNA sequence: TGTGCCAGCAGCCTCCCAGGTAGCTACGAGCAGTACTTC.

This clonotype has a single count. Sequence at one end of the junction differs from germline and may be a read error. The chain has TRBV12-3 or TRBV12-4 and TRBJ2-7, with 7 bases identical to TRBD1. This CDR3 comprises 15 residues. CDR3 in amino acids: CPSSTQQGMNYEQYF. The CDR3 DNA is TGTCCCAGTAGCACACAACAGGGGATGAACTACGAGCAGTACTTC.

The rearrangement uses TRBV20-1 and TRBJ2-4; D gene ambiguous. Per the germline V gene, CDR1 is DFQATT and CDR2 is SNEGSKA (reference sequence). The CDR3 is 14 amino acids. V gave up 1 base and J gave up 6 bases, with 13 bases separating them. CDR3 in amino acids: CSARVEGFGNIQYF. CDR3 nucleotides: TGCAGTGCTAGAGTAGAAGGGTTTGGAAACATTCAGTACTTC.

In this sample, this clonotype turned up many times. This chain uses TRBV7-2 with TRBJ1-4, with a tentative D call TRBD1 (5 bases). CDR3 length: 15 amino acids. Between the trimmed V and J ends, which lost 5 bases and 5 bases, there was a span of 15 bases. CDR1 SGHTA and CDR2 FQGNSA come from the germline V gene. The CDR3 is CASSPREAGNEKLFF. The CDR3 bases are TGTGCCAGCAGCCCCCGGGAAGCAGGGAATGAAAAACTGTTTTTT.

This clonotype showed up many times. V gene TRBV7-2 combines with J gene TRBJ2-5, with D hard to call. The CDR3 has 13 amino acids. The germline V and J ends were trimmed by 5 bases and 1 base, with 8 bases remaining between them. Germline assignment: CDR1 SGHTA and CDR2 FQGNSA. CDR3 protein: CASSPSGQETQYF. For the CDR3, the DNA is TGTGCCAGCAGCCCGTCTGGCCAAGAGACCCAGTACTTC.

The chain links TRBV6-2 or TRBV6-3 to TRBJ2-3; 7 bases fit TRBD1. The V and J ends lost 6 bases and 3 bases, in that order; junction bases with no gene match: 12. This CDR3 is 16 amino acids long. From germline, CDR1 is MNHEY and CDR2 SVGEGT. The CDR3, as DNA: TGTGCCAGCAGCCAAAGAGGCCAGGGGGAGACAGATACGCAGTATTTT. It translates to CASSQRGQGETDTQYF.

This clonotype was seen many times. V usage is TRBV19 and J usage is TRBJ2-1; TRBD2 matches at 8 bases. After removal of 8 bases from V and 8 bases from J, the junction contained 11 bases not matched to a gene. Germline assignment: CDR1 LNHDA and CDR2 SQIVND (reference sequence). CDR3 length: 14 residues. CDR3 sequence (DNA): TGTGCCAGTTCACTCACCACTAGCGGCCATGAGCAGTTCTTC. Protein product: CASSLTTSGHEQFF. Together with reference TRBV19 and TRBJ2-1, the CDR3 gives the full variable domain: DGGITQSPKYLFRKEGQNVTLSCEQNLNHDAMYWYRQDPGQGLRLIYYSQIVNDFQKGDIAEGYSVSREKKESFPLTVTSAQKNPTAFYLCASSLTTSGHEQFFGPGTRLTVL.